The entry that follows covers one T cell receptor (beta chain) sequence. These data belong to a study of blood T cell repertoires in COVID-19. Study-wide context: Material from acute and convalescent COVID-19 was sourced from the United States, Italy and Spain.

Sequencing used immunoSEQ multiplex PCR; TCRdb keeps in-frame clones, though not all of them. The sample has over 250,000 clones; over 75% are singletons. The specimen sequenced was peripheral blood. The TCR originated in a human donor in a cohort sampled during active COVID-19.

In DNA form, the CDR3 reads TGTGCCAGCAGTTACTCCCGGACAGGACCAGGAAACACCATATATTTT. Its protein product is CASSYSRTGPGNTIYF. This chain links TRBV6-5 with TRBJ1-3, with TRBD1 matching 7 bases. The CDR3 loop spans 16 amino acids. V lost 0 bases to trimming and J lost 4 bases; unmatched junction nucleotides: 6. CDR1 and CDR2 (germline): MNHEY, SVGAGI.